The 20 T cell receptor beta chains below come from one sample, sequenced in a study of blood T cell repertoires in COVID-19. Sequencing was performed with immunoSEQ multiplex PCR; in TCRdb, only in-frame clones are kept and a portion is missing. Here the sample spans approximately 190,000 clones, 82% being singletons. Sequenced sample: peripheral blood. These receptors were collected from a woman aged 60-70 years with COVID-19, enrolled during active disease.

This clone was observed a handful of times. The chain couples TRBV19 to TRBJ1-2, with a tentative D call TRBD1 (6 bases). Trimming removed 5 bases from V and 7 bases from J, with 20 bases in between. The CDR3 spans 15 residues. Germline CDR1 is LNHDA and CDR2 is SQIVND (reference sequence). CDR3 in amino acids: CASSPQTAGEGGYTF. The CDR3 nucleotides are TGTGCCAGTAGTCCCCAGACGGCAGGGGAGGGTGGCTACACCTTC.

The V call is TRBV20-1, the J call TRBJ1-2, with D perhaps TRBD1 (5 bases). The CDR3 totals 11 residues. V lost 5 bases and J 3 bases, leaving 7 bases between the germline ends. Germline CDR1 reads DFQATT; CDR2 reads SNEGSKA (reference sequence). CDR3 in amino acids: CSAQGDYGYTF. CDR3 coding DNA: TGCAGTGCTCAAGGGGACTATGGCTACACCTTC.

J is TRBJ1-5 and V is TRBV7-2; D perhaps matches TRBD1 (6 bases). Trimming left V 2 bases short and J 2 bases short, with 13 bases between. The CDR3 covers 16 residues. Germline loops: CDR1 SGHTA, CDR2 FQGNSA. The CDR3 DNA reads TGTGCCAGCAGCTTATCACCCAGGGGCCGCAATCAGCCCCAGCATTTT. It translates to CASSLSPRGRNQPQHF. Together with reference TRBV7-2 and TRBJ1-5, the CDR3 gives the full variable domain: GAGVSQSPSNKVTEKGKDVELRCDPISGHTALYWYRQSLGQGLEFLIYFQGNSAPDKSGLPSDRFSAERTGGSVSTLTIQRTQQEDSAVYLCASSLSPRGRNQPQHFGDGTRLSIL.

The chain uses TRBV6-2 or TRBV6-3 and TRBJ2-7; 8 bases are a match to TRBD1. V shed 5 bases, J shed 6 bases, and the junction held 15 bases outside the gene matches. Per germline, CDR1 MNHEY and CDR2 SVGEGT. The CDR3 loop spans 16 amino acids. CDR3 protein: CASSPSSGTGPREQYF. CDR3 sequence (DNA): TGTGCCAGCAGTCCGAGTTCCGGGACAGGCCCGCGCGAGCAGTACTTC.

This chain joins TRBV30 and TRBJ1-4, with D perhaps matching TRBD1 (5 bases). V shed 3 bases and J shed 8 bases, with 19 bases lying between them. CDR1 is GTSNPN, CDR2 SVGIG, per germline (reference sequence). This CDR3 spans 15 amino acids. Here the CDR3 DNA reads TGTGCCTGGAGGCGAGTCAGGGTGGACGAGGAAAAACTGTTTTTT. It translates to CAWRRVRVDEEKLFF.

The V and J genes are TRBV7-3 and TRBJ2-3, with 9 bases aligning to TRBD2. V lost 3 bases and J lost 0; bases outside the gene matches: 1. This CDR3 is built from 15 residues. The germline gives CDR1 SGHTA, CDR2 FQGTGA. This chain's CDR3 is CASSLTSGSTDTQYF. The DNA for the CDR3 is TGTGCCAGCAGCTTGACTAGCGGTAGCACAGATACGCAGTATTTT. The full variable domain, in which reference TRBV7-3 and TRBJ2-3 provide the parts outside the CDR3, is GAGVSQTPSNKVTEKGKYVELRCDPISGHTALYWYRQSLGQGPEFLIYFQGTGAADDSGLPNDRFFAVRPEGSVSTLKIQRTERGDSAVYLCASSLTSGSTDTQYFGPGTRLTVL.

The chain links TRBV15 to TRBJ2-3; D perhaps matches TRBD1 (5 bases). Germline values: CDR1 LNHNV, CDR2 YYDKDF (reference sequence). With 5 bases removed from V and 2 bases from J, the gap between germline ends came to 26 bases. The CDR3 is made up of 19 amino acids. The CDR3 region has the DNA TGTGCCACCAGCGGCCGAACATTTATTAACACAGGCGACACAGATACGCAGTATTTT. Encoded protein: CATSGRTFINTGDTDTQYF.

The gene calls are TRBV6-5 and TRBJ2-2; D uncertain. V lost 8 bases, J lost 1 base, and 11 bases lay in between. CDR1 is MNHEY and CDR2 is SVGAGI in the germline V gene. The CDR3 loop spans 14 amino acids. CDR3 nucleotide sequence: TGTGCCAGCGGTAGACTTCTGAACACCGGGGAGCTGTTTTTT. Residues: CASGRLLNTGELFF.

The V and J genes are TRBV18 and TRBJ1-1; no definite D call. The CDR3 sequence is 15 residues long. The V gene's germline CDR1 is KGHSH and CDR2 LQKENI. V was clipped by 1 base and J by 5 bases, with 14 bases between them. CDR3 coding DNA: TGTGCCAGCTCACCACGCCGGGAGGGAGGGACTGAAGCTTTCTTT. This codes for CASSPRREGGTEAFF.

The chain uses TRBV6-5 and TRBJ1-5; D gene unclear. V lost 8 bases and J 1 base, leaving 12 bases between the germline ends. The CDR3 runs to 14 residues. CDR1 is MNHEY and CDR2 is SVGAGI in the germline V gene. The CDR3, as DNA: TGTGCCAGCGTTTCATCGAGGAGCAATCAGCCCCAGCATTTT. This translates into CASVSSRSNQPQHF.

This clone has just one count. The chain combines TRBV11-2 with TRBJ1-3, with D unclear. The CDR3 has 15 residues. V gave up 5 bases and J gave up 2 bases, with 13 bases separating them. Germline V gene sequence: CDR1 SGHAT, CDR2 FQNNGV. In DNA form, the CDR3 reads TGTGCCAGCAGCCCCCGGGTCTCTACTGGAAACACCATATATTTT. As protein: CASSPRVSTGNTIYF.

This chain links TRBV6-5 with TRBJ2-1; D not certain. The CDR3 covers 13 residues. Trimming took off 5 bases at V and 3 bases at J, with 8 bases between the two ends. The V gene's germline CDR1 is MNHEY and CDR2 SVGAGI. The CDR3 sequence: CASSSALYNEQFF. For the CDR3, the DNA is TGTGCCAGCAGTAGTGCGCTCTACAATGAGCAGTTCTTC.

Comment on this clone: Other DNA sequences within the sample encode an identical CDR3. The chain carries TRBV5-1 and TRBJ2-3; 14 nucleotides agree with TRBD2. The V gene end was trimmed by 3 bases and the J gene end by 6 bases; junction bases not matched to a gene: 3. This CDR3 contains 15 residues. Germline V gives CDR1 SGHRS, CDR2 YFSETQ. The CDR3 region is CASSSGLAGGDTQYF. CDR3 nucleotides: TGCGCCAGCAGCTCCGGACTAGCGGGGGGTGATACGCAGTATTTT. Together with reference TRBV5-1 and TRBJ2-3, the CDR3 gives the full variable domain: KAGVTQTPRYLIKTRGQQVTLSCSPISGHRSVSWYQQTPGQGLQFLFEYFSETQRNKGNFPGRFSGRQFSNSRSEMNVSTLELGDSALYLCASSSGLAGGDTQYFGPGTRLTVL.

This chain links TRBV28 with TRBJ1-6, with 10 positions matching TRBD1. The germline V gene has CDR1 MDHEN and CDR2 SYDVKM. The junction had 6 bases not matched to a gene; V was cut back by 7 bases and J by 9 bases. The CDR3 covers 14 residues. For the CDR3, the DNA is TGTGCCAGCAACTTCGGGACAGGGGTTTCACCCCTCCACTTT. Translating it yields CASNFGTGVSPLHF.

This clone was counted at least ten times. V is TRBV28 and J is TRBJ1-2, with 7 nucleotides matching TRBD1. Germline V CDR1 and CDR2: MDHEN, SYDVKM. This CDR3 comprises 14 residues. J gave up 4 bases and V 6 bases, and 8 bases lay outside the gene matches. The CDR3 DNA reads TGTGCCAGCAGGCGAACAGGGGACGGCTATGGCTACACCTTC. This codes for CASRRTGDGYGYTF.

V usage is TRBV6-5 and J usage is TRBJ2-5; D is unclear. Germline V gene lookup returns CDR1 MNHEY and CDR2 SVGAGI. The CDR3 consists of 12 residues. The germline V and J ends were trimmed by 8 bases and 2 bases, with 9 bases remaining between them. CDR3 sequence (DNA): TGTGCCAGCGGCACCGGGCAAGAGACCCAGTACTTC. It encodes CASGTGQETQYF.

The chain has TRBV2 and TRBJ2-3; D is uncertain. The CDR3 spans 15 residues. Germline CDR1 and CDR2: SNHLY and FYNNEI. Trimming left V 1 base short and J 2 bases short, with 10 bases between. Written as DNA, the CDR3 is TGTGCCAGCAGTGAAGTGCTGGGCTTCACAGATACGCAGTATTTT. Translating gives CASSEVLGFTDTQYF.

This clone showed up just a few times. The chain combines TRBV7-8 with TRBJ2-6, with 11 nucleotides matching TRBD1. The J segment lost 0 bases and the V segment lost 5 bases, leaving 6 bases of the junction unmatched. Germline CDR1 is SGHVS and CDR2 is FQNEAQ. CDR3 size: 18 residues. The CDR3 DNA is TGTGCCAGCAGCCCCGGACAGGGGGCGCCCTCTGGGGCCAACGTCCTGACTTTC. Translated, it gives CASSPGQGAPSGANVLTF.

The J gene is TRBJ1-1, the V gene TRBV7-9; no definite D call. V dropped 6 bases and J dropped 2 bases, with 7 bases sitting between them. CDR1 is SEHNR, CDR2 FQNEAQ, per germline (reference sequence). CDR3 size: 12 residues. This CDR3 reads CASREGNTEAFF. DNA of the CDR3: TGTGCCAGCAGAGAGGGTAACACTGAAGCTTTCTTT.

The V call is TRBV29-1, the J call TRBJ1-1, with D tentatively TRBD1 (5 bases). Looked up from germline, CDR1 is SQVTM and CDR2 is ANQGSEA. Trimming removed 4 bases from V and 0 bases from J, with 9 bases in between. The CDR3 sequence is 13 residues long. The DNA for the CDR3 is TGCAGCGTTGGGGGCCTCATGAACACTGAAGCTTTCTTT. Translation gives CSVGGLMNTEAFF. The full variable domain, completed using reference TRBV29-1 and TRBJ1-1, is SAVISQKPSRDICQRGTSLTIQCQVDSQVTMMFWYRQQPGQSLTLIATANQGSEATYESGFVIDKFPISRPNLTFSTLTVSNMSPEDSSIYLCSVGGLMNTEAFFGQGTRLTVV.